This is a list of T cell receptor beta chains from one sample in a study of blood T cell repertoires in COVID-19. Method: immunoSEQ multiplex PCR; TCRdb's copy keeps in-frame clones and lacks some. The sample holds over 50,000 clones, approximately 84% seen once. The specimen was peripheral blood. These receptors came from a human donor in a cohort sampled during active COVID-19. Each CDR3 is given with its conserved first and last residue. The order of the fields is CDR3 length, V gene, J gene, D gene, clone size, CDR3 protein, CDR3 DNA. The D gene is left open where the match is weak. Clone size is not always given. Where it is, it says once, few, many or a class for expanded clones.

13	TRBV19	TRBJ2-1	-	once	CASMAGYYNEQFF	TGTGCCAGTATGGCGGGATACTACAATGAGCAGTTCTTC
15	TRBV2	TRBJ1-3	-	many	CASSVDFSSGNTIYF	TGTGCCAGCAGCGTGGACTTTAGCTCTGGAAACACCATATATTTT
18	TRBV18	TRBJ1-4	-	-	CASSPLSTPGADNEKLFF	TGTGCCAGCTCACCACTCTCTACGCCAGGGGCAGACAATGAAAAACTGTTTTTT
14	TRBV4-2	TRBJ1-2	-	-	CASSHREGARGYTF	TGTGCCAGCAGCCACCGCGAAGGGGCGCGAGGCTACACCTTC
14	TRBV6-5	TRBJ2-2	TRBD1	-	CASGQGADTGELFF	TGTGCCAGCGGACAGGGGGCGGACACCGGGGAGCTGTTTTTT
17	TRBV9	TRBJ2-3	TRBD2	-	CASSGRRGGQSTDTQYF	TGTGCCAGCAGCGGCCGGCGGGGGGGCCAAAGCACAGATACGCAGTATTTT
16	TRBV5-6	TRBJ1-5	TRBD1	-	CASSLHLSQGAQPQHF	TGTGCCAGCAGCTTGCATCTAAGCCAGGGGGCCCAGCCCCAGCATTTT
15	TRBV10-3	TRBJ2-7	TRBD2	-	CAINREAGGSYEQYF	TGTGCCATCAACCGAGAAGCGGGAGGAAGTTACGAGCAGTACTTC
12	TRBV9	TRBJ1-2	TRBD1	-	CASSVGGGGYTF	TGTGCCAGCAGCGTAGGAGGGGGCGGCTACACCTTC
13	TRBV10-2	TRBJ2-3	-	once	CASSSRATDTQYF	TGCGCCAGCAGTAGCAGGGCCACAGATACGCAGTATTTT
13	TRBV29-1	TRBJ2-3	-	-	CSLSSPSGDTQYF	TGCAGCCTTTCCTCGCCATCCGGGGATACGCAGTATTTT
14	TRBV14	TRBJ2-5	TRBD1	once	CASSKQGSGETQYF	TGTGCCAGCAGCAAACAGGGGTCGGGGGAGACCCAGTACTTC
15	TRBV5-1	TRBJ2-2	TRBD1	-	CASSLRTGNTGELFF	TGCGCCAGCAGCTTGCGGACAGGGAACACCGGGGAGCTGTTTTTT
15	TRBV18	TRBJ2-7	TRBD1	-	CASSPGTGLQYEQYF	TGTGCCAGCTCGCCAGGGACAGGGCTTCAGTACGAGCAGTACTTC
15	TRBV5-1	TRBJ1-1	TRBD1	-	CASSLEGGSNTEAFF	TGCGCCAGCAGCTTGGAAGGGGGCTCGAACACTGAAGCTTTCTTT
13	TRBV29-1	TRBJ2-2	TRBD2	few	CSVGTSGGGELFF	TGCAGCGTTGGTACTAGCGGGGGCGGGGAGCTGTTTTTT
17	TRBV11-2	TRBJ2-7	TRBD2	-	CASSLASRASGRDEQYF	TGTGCCAGCAGCTTAGCCTCCCGGGCTAGCGGGAGGGACGAGCAGTACTTC
14	TRBV7-2	TRBJ2-5	TRBD2	-	CASSLYSGSETQYF	TGTGCCAGCAGCTTATATAGCGGGAGTGAGACCCAGTACTTC
15	TRBV19	TRBJ1-6	-	few	CASSRKGVGDSPLHF	TGTGCCAGTAGCAGAAAGGGGGTCGGCGATTCACCCCTCCACTTT
20	TRBV7-2	TRBJ2-1	TRBD2	-	CASSLAIGLAGAGGYNEQFF	TGTGCCAGCAGCTTAGCTATCGGCCTAGCGGGAGCCGGTGGCTACAATGAGCAGTTCTTC
17	TRBV5-1	TRBJ2-3	TRBD2	-	CASSLGLAGGPSGTQYF	TGCGCCAGCAGCTTGGGACTAGCGGGGGGGCCGAGCGGTACGCAGTATTTT
15	TRBV21-1	TRBJ1-6	-	-	CASSKEGTSNSPLHF	TGTGCCAGCAGCAAAGAGGGGACAAGTAATTCACCCCTCCACTTT
16	TRBV24-1	TRBJ2-7	TRBD2	-	CATSEGAGVGRLEQYF	TGTGCCACCAGTGAAGGTGCGGGGGTTGGTCGACTCGAGCAGTACTTC
17	TRBV15	TRBJ2-1	TRBD1	medium-sized	CATSRDTGQGAIGEQFF	TGTGCCACCAGCAGAGATACGGGACAGGGGGCCATTGGAGAGCAGTTCTTC
15	TRBV7-9	TRBJ1-4	TRBD1	-	CASSPLGGQNEKLFF	TGTGCCAGCAGCCCCTTGGGGGGACAGAATGAAAAACTGTTTTTT
15	TRBV27	TRBJ1-2	TRBD1	-	CASSIRDSYYYGYTF	TGTGCCAGCAGTATAAGGGACAGCTACTACTATGGCTACACCTTC
16	TRBV5-1	TRBJ1-6	TRBD1	-	CASSEGQGANSSPLHF	TGCGCCAGCAGCGAAGGACAGGGGGCGAATTCGTCACCCCTCCACTTT
13	TRBV5-1	TRBJ2-7	-	-	CASNEASSYEQYF	TGCGCCAGCAATGAAGCCTCCTCCTACGAGCAGTACTTC
14	TRBV6-2/TRBV6-3	TRBJ1-2	-	-	CASSYVGDWYGYTF	TGTGCCAGCAGTTATGTCGGGGATTGGTATGGCTACACCTTC
14	TRBV28	TRBJ2-7	TRBD1	-	CASSTPQGQNEQYF	TGTGCCAGCAGTACCCCCCAGGGACAGAACGAGCAGTACTTC
14	TRBV21-1	TRBJ2-2	-	-	CAGLPGQNTGELFF	TGTGCCGGACTTCCGGGACAGAACACCGGGGAGCTGTTTTTT
14	TRBV5-1	TRBJ2-5	-	-	CASSLVGAGETQYF	TGCGCCAGCAGCTTGGTGGGGGCGGGAGAGACCCAGTACTTC
14	TRBV18	TRBJ1-6	TRBD1	-	CASSPGGLDSPLHF	TGTGCCAGCTCTCCAGGGGGGTTGGATTCACCCCTCCACTTT
14	TRBV2	TRBJ2-2	TRBD1	few	CASSGQGRTGELFF	TGTGCCAGCAGTGGACAGGGTAGAACCGGGGAGCTGTTTTTT
16	TRBV5-1	TRBJ2-3	TRBD2	-	CASSSGAGAATDTQYF	TGCGCCAGCAGTTCCGGAGCGGGGGCGGCCACAGATACGCAGTATTTT
12	TRBV2	TRBJ2-7	TRBD1	-	CASSGQGYEQYF	TGTGCCAGCAGCGGACAGGGGTACGAGCAGTACTTC
14	TRBV5-4	TRBJ2-4	TRBD1	-	CATQDRARLNIQYF	TGTGCCACCCAGGACAGGGCTCGTCTAAACATTCAGTACTTC
14	TRBV15	TRBJ2-3	TRBD1	-	CATTLDRGTDTQYF	TGTGCCACTACGTTGGACAGGGGCACAGATACGCAGTATTTT
14	TRBV3-1/TRBV3-2	TRBJ1-3	-	-	CASSGAPARNTIYF	TGTGCCAGCAGCGGGGCGCCGGCGCGGAACACCATATATTTT
16	TRBV19	TRBJ1-2	TRBD1	-	CASSRRSGTGNYGYTF	TGTGCCAGTAGTAGAAGATCCGGGACAGGGAACTATGGCTACACCTTC
16	TRBV5-1	TRBJ2-1	-	-	CASSFDTTGRGNEQFF	TGCGCCAGCAGCTTCGACACGACGGGGAGGGGGAATGAGCAGTTCTTC
15	TRBV2	TRBJ1-1	TRBD1	-	CASSVTMGQATEAFF	TGTGCCAGCAGTGTCACTATGGGACAGGCTACTGAAGCTTTCTTT
14	TRBV6-6	TRBJ1-3	-	medium-sized	CASIDRISGNTIYF	TGTGCCAGCATCGACAGGATCTCTGGAAACACCATATATTTT
15	TRBV7-8	TRBJ2-7	-	-	CASSPTGLQGGEQYF	TGTGCCAGCAGCCCCACAGGGTTGCAAGGGGGCGAGCAGTACTTC
14	TRBV2	TRBJ2-1	TRBD2	once	CASQREGISYEQFF	TGTGCCAGCCAGCGGGAGGGGATAAGTTATGAGCAGTTCTTC
13	TRBV11-3	TRBJ2-3	TRBD1	-	CASSLGQGDTQYF	TGTGCCAGCAGCTTAGGACAGGGGGATACGCAGTATTTT
14	TRBV27	TRBJ2-3	TRBD1	-	CASSWGTATDTQYF	TGTGCCAGCAGTTGGGGGACAGCGACAGATACGCAGTATTTT
14	TRBV5-8	TRBJ2-5	-	-	CASSFVSVKETQYF	TGTGCCAGCAGCTTCGTGTCAGTCAAGGAGACCCAGTACTTC
11	TRBV5-8	TRBJ2-5	-	-	CASSLPGTQYF	TGTGCCAGCAGCTTACCCGGGACCCAGTACTTC
15	TRBV6-5	TRBJ1-5	-	-	CASSYGGGLGQPQHF	TGTGCCAGCAGTTACGGGGGGGGGCTAGGGCAGCCCCAGCATTTT
15	TRBV5-1	TRBJ2-2	-	-	CASSLAGINTGELFF	TGCGCCAGCAGCTTGGCGGGGATCAATACCGGGGAGCTGTTTTTT
13	TRBV6-5	TRBJ1-2	-	few	CASGSGSPYGYTF	TGTGCCAGCGGTTCAGGGTCCCCCTATGGCTACACCTTC
14	TRBV6-5	TRBJ1-1	-	-	CASSSDRRGTEAFF	TGTGCCAGCAGTTCCGACAGGCGGGGGACTGAAGCTTTCTTT
14	TRBV7-9	TRBJ2-7	TRBD1	-	CASSRGQGAYEQYF	TGTGCCAGCAGCCGGGGACAGGGGGCCTACGAGCAGTACTTC
13	TRBV27	TRBJ1-2	TRBD1	-	CASSRGQGKGYTF	TGTGCCAGCAGTCGTGGACAGGGGAAAGGCTACACCTTC
18	TRBV15	TRBJ1-3	TRBD1	-	CATSRRSGTGIFGNTIYF	TGTGCCACCAGCAGGAGATCCGGGACAGGGATCTTTGGAAACACCATATATTTT
15	TRBV28	TRBJ2-5	TRBD2	-	CASSFRASGKETQYF	TGTGCCAGCAGTTTTAGGGCTAGCGGGAAGGAGACCCAGTACTTC